This T cell receptor beta chain was observed in a study of low-dose radiotherapy and immunotherapy resistance in tumors. Study details: Cohort 2, a group dosed every two weeks at 1 Gy per fraction, received 13 Gy in total over 26 weeks. Starting cycle 1 day 1, oral aspirin 300 mg was given daily for four cycles.

This clonotype has just a few counts. Germline CDR1 is DFQATT and CDR2 is SNEGSKA (reference sequence). The CDR3 consists of 13 residues. V was clipped by 3 bases and J by 2 bases, with 8 bases between them. Both TCRalpha and TCRbeta chains were reverse transcribed with V-gene-specific primers. TCRs were amplified for around 21 PCR cycles with a constant-region primer and V-primer adapter. It was by in vitro transcription that isolated mRNA was amplified. MiXCR was run by TCRdb on the reads, yielding one entry per CDR3 protein. Of more than 85,000 distinct CDR3 sequences in the sample, 9.4% are singletons; the top ten hold under 1.1%. Time point indicated: before trial treatment. Along with nivolumab and ipilimumab, donors received aspirin, low-dose cyclophosphamide and low-dose radiotherapy.

The sequences come from PBMCs, collected before treatment. The chain employs TRBV20-1 and TRBJ2-4; perhaps TRBD1 as D (5 bases). This clonotype was sampled from a male donor with prostate cancer. CDR3 amino acids: CSASQGTKNIQYF. The CDR3 region has the DNA TGCAGTGCTAGCCAGGGCACCAAAAACATTCAGTACTTC.